This T cell receptor (beta chain) emerged from a study of T cells in Graves' hyperthyroidism and ophthalmopathy. Using RNA transcripts as the source, TCR beta CDR3 regions were amplified. HTBI primers were employed in a first-round RT-PCR of the TCR CDR3. TCRdb redid the calling of the multiplex PCR reads with MiXCR, one entry per CDR3 protein. Here the sample spans approximately 640,000 distinct CDR3 sequences, around 15% being singletons. This clonotype was observed a few times. Germline V gene sequence: CDR1 MNHEY, CDR2 SMNVEV (reference sequence). The CDR3 loop spans 15 amino acids. The V and J ends lost 4 bases and 0 bases respectively, with 13 bases between them.

The TCR was taken from a woman aged 25 to 39 with Graves' hyperthyroidism. Sequenced material: blood. This chain links TRBV27 with TRBJ2-7; the D gene is possibly TRBD1 (6 bases). Written as DNA, the CDR3 is TGTGCCAGCAGTTATAGGGACACCAGCTCCTACGAGCAGTACTTC. Amino acid sequence: CASSYRDTSSYEQYF.